These 32 T cell receptor beta chains were all obtained from the same sample, sequenced in a study of T cell clonality in common variable immunodeficiency. These receptors lack a known antigen. The study, taken as a whole, reports: Common variable immunodeficiency TCR beta sequences reportedly had fewer deletions and N-nucleotide insertions.

Using immunoSEQ multiplex PCR, the repertoire was profiled, and TCRdb retains in-frame clones only, with some absent. Altogether about 7,300 clones were found in the sample, and no singletons occur. Sequencing input: peripheral blood mononuclear cells. The receptors derive from a human donor with common variable immunodeficiency.

This clone was found a few times. The junction and the germline gene differ at one end; a read error may be behind it. The read halts 3 residues ahead of the CDR3 end, with the missing end drawn from the germline J gene. This rearrangement joins TRBV18 to TRBJ2-1; 7 positions match TRBD1. CDR1 is KGHSH, CDR2 LQKENI, per germline. The CDR3 is 14 residues long. CDR3 bases read: TGTGCCAGCTCACCTTTGACAGGGTACAGTGAG. Translation gives CASSPLTGYSE. The whole CDR3 region reads CASSPLTGYSEQFF. Variable domain in full (rest from reference TRBV18 and TRBJ2-1): NAGVMQNPRHLVRRRGQEARLRCSPMKGHSHVYWYRQLPEEGLKFMVYLQKENIIDESGMPKERFSAEFPKEGPSILRIQQVVRGDSAAYFCASSPLTGYSEQFFGPGTRLTVL.

Remarks on this clone: From the germline J gene comes the end of the CDR3, since the read stops 3 residues before it. The chain combines TRBV19 with TRBJ2-5, with D maybe TRBD2 (5 bases). Germline V lookup: CDR1 LNHDA, CDR2 SQIVND (reference sequence). This CDR3 is 12 amino acids long. Trimming removed 6 bases from V and 5 bases from J, with 10 bases in between. The DNA read from the CDR3 is TGTGCCAGTAGCACGGGGTTGGAGACC. Residues: CASSTGLET. From start to end, the CDR3 is CASSTGLETQYF.

This clone was seen a handful of times. The read finishes 3 residues shy of the CDR3 end, and the germline J gene is used to complete it. The V gene is TRBV5-1, the J gene TRBJ1-6; 7 positions match TRBD1. With 4 bases clipped from V and 7 bases from J, the junction kept 11 bases outside the gene matches. CDR1 and CDR2 (germline): SGHRS, YFSETQ. This CDR3 spans 16 amino acids. The CDR3 sequence is CASSPNSDRRNSPLHF. Partial CDR3 DNA: TGCGCCAGCAGCCCGAACTCGGACAGGCGCAATTCACCC.

This clone was detected ten times or more. The sequenced fragment ends 3 residues before the CDR3 boundary, so the rest is inferred from the germline J gene. V is TRBV6-1 and J is TRBJ2-7, with 11 positions matching TRBD1. The CDR3 contains 15 residues. The V segment lost 3 bases and the J segment 4 bases; nucleotides outside the gene matches: 5. CDR1 is MNHNS and CDR2 is SASEGT in the germline V gene. The CDR3: CASSDRTGGRYEQYF. The CDR3 bases that were read are TGTGCCAGCAGTGATAGGACAGGGGGCAGGTACGAG.

A note on this clone: Read sequence stops 3 residues before the CDR3 end, and the germline J gene provides the missing end. V usage is TRBV5-1 and J usage is TRBJ2-7; possible D gene TRBD2, 6 bases. The V end was cut by 0 bases, the J end by 2 bases, with 12 bases between. The CDR3 length is 15 residues. The germline gives CDR1 SGHRS, CDR2 YFSETQ. The CDR3 reads CASSLDSRGTYEQYF. The covered CDR3 bases are TGCGCCAGCAGCTTGGACAGTCGGGGGACCTACGAG.

This clone rates as medium-sized. The missing CDR3 end, 3 residues past where the read stops, is filled in from the germline J gene. The chain couples TRBV20-1 to TRBJ2-3; D gene ambiguous. V was cut by 4 bases and J by 4 bases, with 6 bases left in between. This CDR3 spans 11 amino acids. CDR1 is DFQATT, CDR2 SNEGSKA, per germline (reference sequence). Partial CDR3 DNA: TGCAGTGCTACTACTGCAGATACG. As protein: CSATTADT. The full CDR3 protein is CSATTADTQYF.

This clone was seen many times. The CDR3 extends 3 residues past the end of the read, so its final part is completed from the germline J gene. The V call is TRBV7-3, the J call TRBJ2-7; 14 nucleotides align to TRBD2. The CDR3 is made up of 17 amino acids. From germline, CDR1 is SGHTA and CDR2 FQGTGA. Losses at the gene ends were 5 bases for V and 0 bases for J; bases not matched to a gene: 6. The CDR3 bases that were read are TGTGCCAGCAGCCCCCGGACTAGCGGGAGGAGCTCCTACGAG. This encodes CASSPRTSGRSSYE. The full CDR3 is CASSPRTSGRSSYEQYF.

This clone was observed at least ten times. The read halts 3 residues ahead of the CDR3 end, with the missing end drawn from the germline J gene. The chain uses TRBV18 and TRBJ2-5; 11 bases fit TRBD2. V was clipped by 8 bases and J by 4 bases; unmatched bases: 6. This CDR3 is built from 14 residues. Germline loops: CDR1 KGHSH, CDR2 LQKENI. CDR3 protein: CASTSLAGGETQYF. The sequenced part of the CDR3 DNA is TGTGCCAGCACTTCCCTAGCGGGAGGAGAGACC.

A remark on this clone: The read comes to an end 3 residues before the CDR3 does, leaving the germline J gene to fill in the end. This sequence joins TRBV18 and TRBJ2-7, with 9 bases fitting TRBD1. V shed 0 bases and J 6 bases; nucleotides not matched to a gene: 3. The CDR3 totals 14 residues. Per germline, CDR1 KGHSH and CDR2 LQKENI. CDR3 bases read: TGTGCCAGCTCACCACCGGGACAGGGCACCGAG. It translates to CASSPPGQGTE. The entire CDR3 protein is CASSPPGQGTEQYF.

This clone has ten or more counts. The CDR3 is cut off 3 residues early in the read; its end comes from the germline J gene. The chain is built from TRBV5-6 and TRBJ2-2; D is undetermined. Germline V gene lookup returns CDR1 SGHDT and CDR2 YYEEEE. The CDR3 contains 11 residues. Trimming took off 1 base at V and 8 bases at J, with 3 bases between the two ends. The sequenced CDR3 bases are TGTGCCAGCAGCTTGTCAGGGGAG. Its protein is CASSLSGE. The full-length CDR3 reads as CASSLSGELFF.

This clone came up a few times. At one boundary the junction diverges from the germline segment, which might be a read error. Coverage ceases 3 residues before the CDR3 finishes, and the germline J gene fills in the end. The chain is built from TRBV19 and TRBJ1-1; D not certain. Germline V gives CDR1 LNHDA, CDR2 SQIVND (reference sequence). The CDR3 length is 15 residues. The CDR3 bases that were read are TGTGCCAGTAGGATAGGCGCGGGGATAGGAACTGAA. The encoded protein is CASRIGAGIGTE. The entire CDR3 is CASRIGAGIGTEAFF.

As to this clone: The read gets to within 3 residues of the CDR3 end, and the germline J gene fills in the rest. This rearrangement joins TRBV18 to TRBJ1-5, with 8 bases that match TRBD1. V was clipped by 6 bases and J by 1 base; unmatched bases: 5. Looked up from germline, CDR1 is KGHSH and CDR2 is LQKENI. CDR3 length: 15 residues. Partial CDR3 DNA: TGTGCCAGCTCTGGACAGGGCGGGAGCAATCAGCCC. It is translated as CASSGQGGSNQP. The full CDR3 protein reads CASSGQGGSNQPQHF.

The sample holds many counts of this clone. CDR3 sequence: CATRGTGDLKTQYF. Partial CDR3 DNA: TGTGCCACGAGAGGGACAGGGGATTTGAAGACC. The V call is TRBV15, the J call TRBJ2-5; 10 bases are a match to TRBD1. The read halts 3 residues ahead of the CDR3 end, with the missing end drawn from the germline J gene. V trimming: 9 bases; J trimming: 6 bases; junction bases outside the gene matches: 10. CDR1 and CDR2 from the germline V gene are LNHNV and YYDKDF (reference sequence). The CDR3 length is 14 residues.

About this clone: The read ends 3 residues before the CDR3 terminus; that terminus is restored from the germline J gene. The chain has TRBV19 and TRBJ1-5, with a tentative D call TRBD1 (5 bases). This CDR3 has 14 residues. Germline V gives CDR1 LNHDA, CDR2 SQIVND (reference sequence). The V and J ends lost 8 bases and 7 bases respectively, with 18 bases between them. The sequenced CDR3 bases are TGTGCCAGTGGCATAGTGGCAGGGAGGCAGCCC. Translating gives CASGIVAGRQP. The whole CDR3 region reads CASGIVAGRQPQHF.

As to this clone: Just one base apart from a much larger clone, this may be a read error. Coverage ceases 3 residues before the CDR3 finishes, and the germline J gene fills in the end. The chain uses TRBV11-2 and TRBJ2-7; the match to TRBD1 covers 8 bases. The CDR3 spans 11 residues. The germline CDR1 and CDR2 sequences are SGHAT and FQNNGV. V shed 8 bases, J shed 5 bases, and the junction held 2 bases outside the gene matches. The CDR3 bases that were read are TGTGCCAGCGGGGGACAGGACGAG. It is translated as CASGGQDE. The complete CDR3 sequence is CASGGQDEQYF.

Judged by abundance, this clone is medium-sized. The CDR3 end falls 3 residues outside the read, so it is completed with the germline J gene. The chain carries TRBV7-3 and TRBJ2-2; TRBD1 matches at 7 bases. The CDR3 length is 14 residues. The trim removed 6 bases at V and 1 base at J, leaving 2 bases unmatched. Per germline, CDR1 SGHTA and CDR2 FQGTGA. CDR3 bases read: TGTGCCAGCAGGCGGACAGGGAACACCGGGGAG. This gives the protein CASRRTGNTGE. The whole CDR3 protein reads CASRRTGNTGELFF. The full variable domain, in which reference TRBV7-3 and TRBJ2-2 provide the parts outside the CDR3, is GAGVSQTPSNKVTEKGKYVELRCDPISGHTALYWYRQSLGQGPEFLIYFQGTGAADDSGLPNDRFFAVRPEGSVSTLKIQRTERGDSAVYLCASRRTGNTGELFFGEGSRLTVL.

This clone was picked up many times. The read ends 3 residues early relative to the CDR3; the germline J gene fills the gap. This chain joins TRBV20-1 and TRBJ2-7; perhaps TRBD2 as D (6 bases). Germline values: CDR1 DFQATT, CDR2 SNEGSKA (reference sequence). This CDR3 has 16 amino acids. V lost 6 bases and J lost 0, with 21 bases in between. This CDR3 reads CSARRVLSGNSYEQYF. The covered CDR3 bases are TGCAGTGCCCGCAGGGTACTTAGCGGAAACTCCTACGAG.

This clone was picked up many times. Coverage ceases 3 residues before the CDR3 finishes, and the germline J gene fills in the end. The chain couples TRBV7-8 to TRBJ2-1, with D unresolved. V lost 5 bases and J lost 7, with 12 bases in between. Germline-derived CDR1 and CDR2 are SGHVS and FQNEAQ. This CDR3 has 13 amino acids. CDR3 DNA, as far as it was read: TGTGCCAGCAGCCCCAGGAATGGAAATGAG. Residues: CASSPRNGNE. The CDR3 reads in full as CASSPRNGNEQFF.

By share, this clone counts as medium-sized. Sequencing ends 3 residues short of the CDR3 end; the germline J gene provides the rest. The genes are TRBV29-1 and TRBJ2-5, with D maybe TRBD2 (7 bases). This CDR3 spans 16 amino acids. Germline CDR1 reads SQVTM; CDR2 reads ANQGSEA. The ends were cut back, 5 bases at V and 0 bases at J, with 19 bases in the middle. The CDR3 loop is CSVRDRGGADQETQYF. The DNA read from the CDR3 is TGCAGCGTTCGGGATAGGGGGGGCGCCGACCAAGAGACC.

A note on this clone: The read finishes 3 residues shy of the CDR3 end, and the germline J gene is used to complete it. The chain recombines TRBV19 with TRBJ2-1; 11 nucleotides line up with TRBD2. After removal of 7 bases from V and 1 base from J, the junction contained 6 bases not matched to a gene. The CDR3 runs 16 residues. Germline V gene data show CDR1 as LNHDA and CDR2 as SQIVND (reference sequence). Partial CDR3 DNA: TGTGCCAGTAAAGAGACTAGCGGGATTTCCTACAATGAG. This sequence encodes CASKETSGISYNE. The whole CDR3 protein is CASKETSGISYNEQFF.

Comments on this clone: The read ends 3 residues shy of where the CDR3 ends; the end is completed using the germline J gene. This sequence joins TRBV5-1 and TRBJ2-7; possibly TRBD2 for D (5 bases). Germline assignment: CDR1 SGHRS and CDR2 YFSETQ. The ends were cut back, 4 bases at V and 2 bases at J, with 10 bases in the middle. CDR3 length: 13 residues. Incomplete CDR3 DNA: TGCGCCAGCAGCCCAGCGGTGGCCTACGAG. Protein product: CASSPAVAYE. Given in full, the CDR3 is CASSPAVAYEQYF.

This clone has more than one count but fewer than ten. The read gets to within 3 residues of the CDR3 end, and the germline J gene fills in the rest. This chain connects TRBV18 to TRBJ1-1; 10 positions agree with TRBD1. Trimming at V came to 4 bases and at J to 0 bases, leaving 8 bases not matched to a gene. CDR1 and CDR2 from the germline V gene are KGHSH and LQKENI. The CDR3 extends over 17 amino acids. CDR3 region: CASSLTGTGEMNTEAFF. Partial CDR3 DNA: TGTGCCAGCTCACTTACCGGGACAGGGGAAATGAACACTGAA.

This clone was counted between two and nine times. The CDR3 end lies 3 residues beyond the end of the read and is filled in from the germline J gene. This rearrangement joins TRBV7-8 to TRBJ2-7, with TRBD2 identical over 9 bases. The V gene's germline CDR1 is SGHVS and CDR2 FQNEAQ. The length of the CDR3 is 14 residues. V lost 8 bases to trimming and J lost 5 bases; unmatched junction nucleotides: 10. The CDR3 loop reads CASAVAGDLNEQYF. Incomplete CDR3 DNA: TGTGCCAGCGCGGTAGCGGGAGATCTGAACGAG.

This clone was found a few times. The missing CDR3 end, 3 residues past where the read stops, is filled in from the germline J gene. The chain links TRBV6-2 or TRBV6-3 to TRBJ2-7, with 10 bases aligning to TRBD2. This CDR3 is 15 amino acids long. Germline lookup yields CDR1 MNHEY and CDR2 SVGEGT. With V trimmed by 2 bases and J by 3 bases, 4 bases remained unmatched. CDR3 DNA (partial): TGTGCCAGCAGTTACATGGGACTAGCGAACTACGAG. It specifies CASSYMGLANYE. The whole CDR3 is CASSYMGLANYEQYF.

This clone has just a few counts. The read gets to within 3 residues of the CDR3 end, and the germline J gene fills in the rest. The V and J genes are TRBV2 and TRBJ1-5; D is ambiguous. Looked up from germline, CDR1 is SNHLY and CDR2 is FYNNEI. This CDR3 has 13 residues. V was pared by 1 base and J by 6 bases, with 7 bases between. CDR3: CASSEEAGQPQHF. CDR3 DNA, as far as it was read: TGTGCCAGCAGTGAAGAAGCGGGTCAGCCC.

Worth noting for this clone: The CDR3 end falls 3 residues outside the read, so it is completed with the germline J gene. The V gene is TRBV30, the J gene TRBJ2-7; 8 positions agree with TRBD2. V dropped 2 bases and J dropped 4; count of bases not matched to a gene: 10. Germline lookup yields CDR1 GTSNPN and CDR2 SVGIG (reference sequence). CDR3 length equals 15 residues. CDR3 bases read: TGTGCCTGGAGTCCGAGCGGGAGACGATTTTACGAG. Its protein is CAWSPSGRRFYE. The full CDR3 reads CAWSPSGRRFYEQYF. Full variable domain (missing parts from reference TRBV30 and TRBJ2-7): SQTIHQWPATLVQPVGSPLSLECTVEGTSNPNLYWYRQAAGRGLQLLFYSVGIGQISSEVPQNLSASRPQDRQFILSSKKLLLSDSGFYLCAWSPSGRRFYEQYFGPGTRLTVT.

In the case of this clone: From the germline J gene comes the end of the CDR3, since the read stops 3 residues before it. This sequence joins TRBV5-1 and TRBJ2-5; D gene ambiguous. V was shortened by 3 bases and J by 0 bases, with 3 bases between the two germline ends. The CDR3 covers 12 residues. The V gene's germline CDR1 is SGHRS and CDR2 YFSETQ. This chain's CDR3 is CASSYNQETQYF. The sequenced part of the CDR3 DNA is TGCGCCAGCAGCTACAACCAAGAGACC.

In this sample, this clone turned up a few times. The CDR3 end falls 3 residues outside the read, so it is completed with the germline J gene. This rearrangement joins TRBV19 to TRBJ2-6; D not resolved. CDR1 and CDR2 from the germline V gene are LNHDA and SQIVND (reference sequence). V lost 6 bases, J lost 1 base, and 10 bases lay in between. CDR3 size: 15 residues. Partial CDR3 DNA: TGTGCCAGTAGCCCTATTGTATCTGGGGCCAACGTC. This gives the protein CASSPIVSGANV. The whole CDR3 protein reads CASSPIVSGANVLTF.

The table lists this clone with many counts. The read falls 3 residues short of the CDR3 end, and the missing part is taken from the germline J gene. The V and J genes are TRBV7-9 and TRBJ2-5; D is possibly TRBD2 (6 bases). Per germline, CDR1 SEHNR and CDR2 FQNEAQ (reference sequence). The CDR3 contains 13 residues. Trimming removed 5 bases at V and 7 bases at J, with 14 bases between. Partial CDR3 DNA: TGTGCCAGCAGCCTAGGGGACTGGGGGACC. Its translation is CASSLGDWGT. The whole CDR3 protein reads CASSLGDWGTQYF.

This clone was observed a few times. The read is 3 residues too short to cover the CDR3 end, so that end is filled in from the germline J gene. The chain recombines TRBV2 with TRBJ2-2; 9 positions match TRBD1. The V gene's germline CDR1 is SNHLY and CDR2 FYNNEI. V was pared by 5 bases and J by 0 bases, with 4 bases of the junction left unmatched. The CDR3 extends over 16 amino acids. Partial CDR3 DNA: TGTGCCAGCAGTAAGGGGGACAGGGCGAACACCGGGGAG. Translating it yields CASSKGDRANTGE. The whole CDR3 protein reads CASSKGDRANTGELFF.

The part of the CDR3 DNA that was read is TGTGCCAGCAGCTTAACCGGGACAGGGTGGGATGAG. Amino acid sequence: CASSLTGTGWDE. The entire CDR3 sequence reads CASSLTGTGWDEQFF. The chain has TRBV7-3 and TRBJ2-1, with TRBD1 matching over 9 bases. The CDR3 goes on 3 residues after the read ends, and that part is filled in from the germline J gene. The CDR3 runs 15 residues. Germline V gene sequence: CDR1 SGHTA, CDR2 FQGTGA. V was clipped by 0 bases and J by 8 bases; unmatched bases: 5.

Ten or more counts support this clone. The read finishes 3 residues shy of the CDR3 end, and the germline J gene is used to complete it. V and J are TRBV10-1 and TRBJ2-7, with 9 bases fitting TRBD1. In germline, CDR1 is WNHNN, CDR2 SYGVQD (reference sequence). The V and J ends lost 5 bases and 5 bases, in that order; junction bases with no gene match: 16. This CDR3 comprises 17 residues. The CDR3 spells CASSNHQQQGARHEQYF. The part of the CDR3 DNA that was read is TGCGCCAGCAGTAATCACCAACAACAGGGGGCGAGGCACGAG.